The entry below gives a single TCR beta chain sequence along with its context. This clonotype was observed a few times. Its specific antigen is unknown. One end of the junction is discordant with germline, which a read error may explain. Libraries were made using 5' RACE. Reads for this sample came from an Illumina Genome Analyzer IIx. The RNA-based TCR cDNA libraries were made using a previously described protocol that was modified in several ways. To prevent cross-contamination, sample-specific barcodes were introduced on both ends of each TCR cDNA library during cDNA synthesis and amplification. For the original study's pipeline: Each library contained roughly 2.2 to 4 million CDR3-containing reads, and somewhere between about 90,000 and nearly 550,000 clonotypes were identified for each individual. Reads with improper barcode index combinations were discarded, after which clonesets were built for each library with the MiTCR software. During the assembly of CDR3 clonotypes by MiTCR, low-quality reads were filtered or rescued and PCR and sequencing errors were corrected. Artificial out-of-frame clonotypes were removed by being mapped to in-frame sequences, with one indel in the CDR3 allowed. Similarity of V and J gene usage between donors was measured as Jensen-Shannon divergence divided by mean entropy. In-frame beta chains were kept once TCRdb had trimmed the public reads at Q25 with fastp and called clones with MiXCR. All rows with the same CDR3 protein become a single entry with the most common DNA and genes. What appears here as the V and J calls and clone size reflects TCRdb's work, not the paper's. The sample table records about 370,000 distinct CDR3 sequences; 25% to 35% of these occur just once. The ten largest clones take up about 6% of the sample.

Donors were six healthy women forming three monozygous twin pairs. All three twin pairs had been reared together and were thought likely to have met the same infectious agents and vaccines. TCR cDNA libraries were prepared from RNA that had been isolated from peripheral blood mononuclear cells. This record belongs to a study of identical twins' blood T cells (dated by TCRdb to the early 2010s). Turning to the overall study: Around 48 million Illumina reads were obtained across 12 libraries, of which six were alpha-chain libraries and six were beta-chain libraries. TCR alpha and beta chain repertoires of three pairs of monozygous twins were compared using next-generation sequencing to assess genetic influence on repertoire formation.

The CDR3 numbers 18 residues from cysteine through phenylalanine. Only the CDR3 DNA stays, 54 bases, in frame from base 1. CDR1 and CDR2, looked up from the germline V gene (reference sequence), are SEHNR and FQNEAQ. What the authors observed across the whole study: The proposed role of the TCRalpha J segment in MHC recognition during thymic selection was stated to require validation by independent studies. Because the twins were reared together, environmental influences could not be excluded as an explanation for twin similarity. The number of CDR3 clonotypes shared between two donors was mainly determined by the product of the cloneset sizes of the two donors, and no clear deviation from this trend was shown by twins. Among the most abundant TCRbeta clonotypes, each donor shared more CDR3 sequences with her twin than with unrelated donors. V gene usage, even among non-selected out-of-frame TCRbeta clonotypes, was reported to be markedly more similar within twin pairs than between unrelated donors.

The chain was built from TRBV7-9 and TRBJ1-4; a tentative D call is TRBD1 (6 bases match). The sample was PBMCs. The receptor was derived from a woman aged 18 to 55 in good health. The CDR3 region has the sequence CASSVADRSSATNEKLFF. The nucleotide sequence is given as TGTGCCAGCAGCGTAGCAGACAGGTCCTCTGCAACTAATGAAAAACTGTTTTTT.